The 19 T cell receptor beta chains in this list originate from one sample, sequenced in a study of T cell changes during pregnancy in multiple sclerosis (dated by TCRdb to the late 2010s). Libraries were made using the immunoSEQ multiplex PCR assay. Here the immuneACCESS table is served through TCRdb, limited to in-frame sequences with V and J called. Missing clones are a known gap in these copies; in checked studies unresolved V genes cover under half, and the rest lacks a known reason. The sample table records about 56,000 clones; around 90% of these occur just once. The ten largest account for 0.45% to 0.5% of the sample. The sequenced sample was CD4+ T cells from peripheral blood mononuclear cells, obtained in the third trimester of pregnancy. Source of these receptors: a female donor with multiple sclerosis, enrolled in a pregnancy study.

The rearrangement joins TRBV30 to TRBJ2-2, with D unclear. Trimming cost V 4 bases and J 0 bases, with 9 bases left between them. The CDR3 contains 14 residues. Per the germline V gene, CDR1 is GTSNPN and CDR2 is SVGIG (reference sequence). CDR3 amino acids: CAWTSAANTGELFF. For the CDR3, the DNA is TGTGCCTGGACATCGGCGGCGAACACCGGGGAGCTGTTTTTT. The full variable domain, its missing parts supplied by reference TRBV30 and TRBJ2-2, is SQTIHQWPATLVQPVGSPLSLECTVEGTSNPNLYWYRQAAGRGLQLLFYSVGIGQISSEVPQNLSASRPQDRQFILSSKKLLLSDSGFYLCAWTSAANTGELFFGEGSRLTVL.

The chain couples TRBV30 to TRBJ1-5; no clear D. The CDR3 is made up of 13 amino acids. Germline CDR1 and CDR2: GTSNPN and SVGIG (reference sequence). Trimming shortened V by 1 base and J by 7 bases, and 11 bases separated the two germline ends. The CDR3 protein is CAWSGAIRQPQHF. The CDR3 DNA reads TGTGCCTGGAGTGGGGCAATTAGGCAGCCCCAGCATTTT.

The CDR3 sequence is CASSLRDRVEAGELFF. CDR3 nucleotide sequence: TGTGCCAGCAGCCTGAGGGACAGGGTCGAAGCCGGGGAGCTGTTTTTT. J is TRBJ2-2 and V is TRBV7-8; 9 bases map to TRBD1. The CDR3 spans 16 residues. Germline V gene data show CDR1 as SGHVS and CDR2 as FQNEAQ. Trimming cost V 5 bases and J 6 bases; bases outside gene matches: 10. Using reference TRBV7-8 and TRBJ2-2 for the parts outside the CDR3, the full variable domain is GAGVSQSPRYKVAKRGQDVALRCDPISGHVSLFWYQQALGQGPEFLTYFQNEAQLDKSGLPSDRFFAERPEGSVSTLKIQRTQQEDSAVYLCASSLRDRVEAGELFFGEGSRLTVL.

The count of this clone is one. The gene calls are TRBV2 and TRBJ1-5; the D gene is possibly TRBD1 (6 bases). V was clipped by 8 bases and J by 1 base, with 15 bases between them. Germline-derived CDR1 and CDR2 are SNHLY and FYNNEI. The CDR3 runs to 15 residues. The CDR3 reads CASGLGGASNQPQHF. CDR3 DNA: TGTGCCAGCGGGCTGGGGGGGGCGAGCAATCAGCCCCAGCATTTT.

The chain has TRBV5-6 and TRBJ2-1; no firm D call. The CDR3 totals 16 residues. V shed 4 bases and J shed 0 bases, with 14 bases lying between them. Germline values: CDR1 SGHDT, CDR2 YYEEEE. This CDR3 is CASSPPDWSSYNEQFF. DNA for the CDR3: TGTGCCAGCAGCCCCCCAGACTGGAGCTCCTACAATGAGCAGTTCTTC.

The CDR3 sequence is CASSVVAGGSTTDTQYF. In DNA, the CDR3 is TGTGCCAGCAGCGTCGTAGCGGGGGGTTCAACCACAGATACGCAGTATTTT. This chain uses TRBV9 with TRBJ2-3; TRBD2 agrees at 10 bases. The V segment lost 2 bases and the J segment 2 bases; nucleotides outside the gene matches: 8. CDR1 is SGDLS and CDR2 is YYNGEE in the germline V gene. The length of the CDR3 is 17 residues.

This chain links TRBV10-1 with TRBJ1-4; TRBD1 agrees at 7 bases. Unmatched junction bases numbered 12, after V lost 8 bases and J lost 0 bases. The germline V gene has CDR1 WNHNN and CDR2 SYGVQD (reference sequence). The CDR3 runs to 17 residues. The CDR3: CASPTWDSEATNEKLFF. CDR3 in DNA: TGCGCCAGCCCTACCTGGGACAGCGAAGCAACTAATGAAAAACTGTTTTTT.

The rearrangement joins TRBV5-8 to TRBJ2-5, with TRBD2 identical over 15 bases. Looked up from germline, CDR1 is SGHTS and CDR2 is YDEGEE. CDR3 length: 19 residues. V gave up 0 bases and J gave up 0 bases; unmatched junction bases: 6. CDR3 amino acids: CASSLGPGTSGGYQETQYF. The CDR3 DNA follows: TGTGCCAGCAGCTTGGGTCCTGGGACTAGCGGGGGGTACCAAGAGACCCAGTACTTC.

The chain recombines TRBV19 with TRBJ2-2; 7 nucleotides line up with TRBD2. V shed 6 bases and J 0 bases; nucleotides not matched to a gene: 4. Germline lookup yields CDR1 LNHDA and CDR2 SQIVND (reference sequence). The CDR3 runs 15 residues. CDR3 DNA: TGTGCCAGTAGAATGGGAGGGGCGAACACCGGGGAGCTGTTTTTT. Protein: CASRMGGANTGELFF. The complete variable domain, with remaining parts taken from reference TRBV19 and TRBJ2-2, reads DGGITQSPKYLFRKEGQNVTLSCEQNLNHDAMYWYRQDPGQGLRLIYYSQIVNDFQKGDIAEGYSVSREKKESFPLTVTSAQKNPTAFYLCASRMGGANTGELFFGEGSRLTVL.

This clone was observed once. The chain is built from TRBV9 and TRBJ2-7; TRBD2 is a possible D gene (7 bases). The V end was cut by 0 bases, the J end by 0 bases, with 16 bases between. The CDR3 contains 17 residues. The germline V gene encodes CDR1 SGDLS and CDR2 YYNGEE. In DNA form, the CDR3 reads TGTGCCAGCAGCGTAGGAAGGGGGGGGATTAGCTCCTACGAGCAGTACTTC. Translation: CASSVGRGGISSYEQYF.

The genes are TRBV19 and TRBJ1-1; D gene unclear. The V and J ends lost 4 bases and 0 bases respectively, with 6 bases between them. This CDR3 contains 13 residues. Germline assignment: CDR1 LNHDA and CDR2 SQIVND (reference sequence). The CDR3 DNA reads TGTGCCAGTAGTAGTAGCATGAACACTGAAGCTTTCTTT. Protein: CASSSSMNTEAFF.

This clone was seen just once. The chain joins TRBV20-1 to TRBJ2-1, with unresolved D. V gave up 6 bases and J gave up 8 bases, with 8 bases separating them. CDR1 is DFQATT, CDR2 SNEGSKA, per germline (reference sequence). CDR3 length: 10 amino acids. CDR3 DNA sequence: TGCAGTGCAACCGAGTATGAGCAGTTCTTC. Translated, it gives CSATEYEQFF.

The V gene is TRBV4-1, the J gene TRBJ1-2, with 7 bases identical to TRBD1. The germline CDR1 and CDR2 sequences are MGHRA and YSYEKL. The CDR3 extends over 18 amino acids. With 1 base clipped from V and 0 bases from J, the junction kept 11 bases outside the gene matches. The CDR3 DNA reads TGCGCCAGCAGCCAAGGAGGGGCAGGGGGACCAGCTAACTATGGCTACACCTTC. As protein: CASSQGGAGGPANYGYTF.

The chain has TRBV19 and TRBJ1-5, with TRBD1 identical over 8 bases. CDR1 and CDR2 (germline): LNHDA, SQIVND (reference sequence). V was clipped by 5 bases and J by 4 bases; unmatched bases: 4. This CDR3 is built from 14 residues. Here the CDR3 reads CASSGGQGNQPQHF. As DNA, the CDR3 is TGTGCCAGTAGTGGCGGACAGGGAAATCAGCCCCAGCATTTT. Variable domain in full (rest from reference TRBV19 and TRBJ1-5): DGGITQSPKYLFRKEGQNVTLSCEQNLNHDAMYWYRQDPGQGLRLIYYSQIVNDFQKGDIAEGYSVSREKKESFPLTVTSAQKNPTAFYLCASSGGQGNQPQHFGDGTRLSIL.

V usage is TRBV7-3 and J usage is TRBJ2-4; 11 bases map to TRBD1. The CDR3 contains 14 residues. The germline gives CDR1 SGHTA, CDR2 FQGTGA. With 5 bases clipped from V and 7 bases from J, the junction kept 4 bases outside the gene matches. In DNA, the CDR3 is TGTGCCAGCAGCCCAGGGACAGGGGGGAACATTCAGTACTTC. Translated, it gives CASSPGTGGNIQYF.

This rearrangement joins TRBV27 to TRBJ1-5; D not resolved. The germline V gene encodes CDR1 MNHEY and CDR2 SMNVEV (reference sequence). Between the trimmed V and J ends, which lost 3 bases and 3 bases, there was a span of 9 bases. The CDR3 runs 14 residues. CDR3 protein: CASSFAGINQPQHF. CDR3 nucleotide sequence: TGTGCCAGCAGTTTCGCAGGAATCAATCAGCCCCAGCATTTT.

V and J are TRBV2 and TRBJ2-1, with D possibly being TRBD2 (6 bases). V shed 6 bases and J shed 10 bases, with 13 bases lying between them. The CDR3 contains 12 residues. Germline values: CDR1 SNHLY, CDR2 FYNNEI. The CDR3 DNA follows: TGTGCCAGCAGGGAGGGGTCCCAAGAGCAGTTCTTC. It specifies CASREGSQEQFF.

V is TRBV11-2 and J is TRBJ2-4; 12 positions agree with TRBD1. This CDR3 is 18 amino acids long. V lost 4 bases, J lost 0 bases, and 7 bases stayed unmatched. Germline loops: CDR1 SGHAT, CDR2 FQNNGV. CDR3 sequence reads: CASSSGQGASLAKNIQYF. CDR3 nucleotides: TGTGCCAGCAGCTCGGGACAGGGGGCCTCCCTAGCCAAAAACATTCAGTACTTC.

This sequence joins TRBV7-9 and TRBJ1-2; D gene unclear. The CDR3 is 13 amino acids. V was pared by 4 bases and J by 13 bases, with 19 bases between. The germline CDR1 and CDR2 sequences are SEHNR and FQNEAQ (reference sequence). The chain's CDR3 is CASSSERRETTTF. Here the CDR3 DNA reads TGTGCCAGCAGCTCCGAACGACGGGAAACTACCACCTTC.